These T cell receptor beta chains were read from a single sample in a study of response to subunit inactivated influenza vaccine. Using its own MiXCR run on the RT-PCR reads, TCRdb lists one record per CDR3 protein. The table has about 310,000 distinct CDR3 sequences, roughly 20% seen once. This specimen was PBMCs from blood, taken approximately 22 months after vaccination. The receptors stem from a man between 50 and 75 years old who received an inactivated influenza vaccine. Each CDR3 is given with its conserved first and last residue. The order of the fields is D gene, J gene, V gene, clone size, CDR3 protein, CDR3 DNA. A D gene is named only where the DNA matches it firmly. Some rows have no size entry. The others give once, few or many, or a class for an expanded clone.

d_call: TRBD1
j_call: TRBJ1-2
v_call: TRBV29-1
clone_size: few
cdr3_aa: CSVASTGGSVGYTF
cdr3_nt: TGCAGCGTAGCCTCAACAGGGGGTAGTGTTGGCTACACCTTC

d_call: TRBD1
j_call: TRBJ1-3
v_call: TRBV6-5
clone_size: NA
cdr3_aa: CASSYTRPGQSTGNTIYF
cdr3_nt: TGTGCCAGCAGTTACACTAGACCGGGACAGTCGACGGGAAACACCATATATTTT

d_call: NA
j_call: TRBJ2-5
v_call: TRBV29-1
clone_size: NA
cdr3_aa: CSVVGSGGETQYF
cdr3_nt: TGCAGCGTTGTCGGGAGTGGTGGGGAGACCCAGTACTTC

d_call: NA
j_call: TRBJ2-7
v_call: TRBV4-1
clone_size: few
cdr3_aa: CASSPSGLFPYEQYF
cdr3_nt: TGCGCCAGCAGCCCCTCAGGACTGTTCCCTTACGAGCAGTACTTC

d_call: NA
j_call: TRBJ2-2
v_call: TRBV12-3/TRBV12-4
clone_size: few
cdr3_aa: CASSPWGTVTGELFF
cdr3_nt: TGTGCCAGCAGTCCATGGGGGACGGTCACCGGGGAGCTGTTTTTT

d_call: NA
j_call: TRBJ2-2
v_call: TRBV5-1
clone_size: NA
cdr3_aa: CASRPGDTGELFF
cdr3_nt: TGCGCCAGCAGGCCGGGAGACACCGGGGAGCTGTTTTTT

d_call: NA
j_call: TRBJ1-2
v_call: TRBV12-3/TRBV12-4
clone_size: NA
cdr3_aa: CASSTTGSLGYTF
cdr3_nt: TGTGCCAGCAGCACCACAGGGAGTCTTGGCTACACCTTC

d_call: TRBD1
j_call: TRBJ1-1
v_call: TRBV12-3/TRBV12-4
clone_size: NA
cdr3_aa: CASSGQGAVEAFF
cdr3_nt: TGTGCCAGCAGCGGACAGGGGGCAGTTGAAGCTTTCTTT

d_call: NA
j_call: TRBJ1-5
v_call: TRBV5-1
clone_size: NA
cdr3_aa: CASSPDHNNQPQHF
cdr3_nt: TGCGCCAGCAGTCCTGACCACAACAATCAGCCCCAGCATTTT

d_call: NA
j_call: TRBJ2-3
v_call: TRBV24-1
clone_size: few
cdr3_aa: CATSESGDTQYF
cdr3_nt: TGTGCCACCAGTGAAAGCGGAGATACGCAGTATTTT

d_call: TRBD1
j_call: TRBJ2-7
v_call: TRBV29-1
clone_size: NA
cdr3_aa: CSVWTGGSYEQYF
cdr3_nt: TGCAGCGTTTGGACAGGGGGGTCCTACGAGCAGTACTTC

d_call: NA
j_call: TRBJ1-1
v_call: TRBV7-2
clone_size: few
cdr3_aa: CASSLSWRTEAFF
cdr3_nt: TGTGCCAGCAGCTTATCTTGGAGGACTGAAGCTTTCTTT

d_call: TRBD2
j_call: TRBJ2-2
v_call: TRBV15
clone_size: few
cdr3_aa: CATSRDIAGTGELFF
cdr3_nt: TGTGCCACCAGCAGAGATATAGCGGGCACCGGGGAGCTGTTTTTT

d_call: TRBD2
j_call: TRBJ2-1
v_call: TRBV12-3/TRBV12-4
clone_size: NA
cdr3_aa: CASRPGLAGKYNEQFF
cdr3_nt: TGTGCCAGCAGGCCCGGACTAGCGGGGAAATACAATGAGCAGTTCTTC

d_call: NA
j_call: TRBJ1-4
v_call: TRBV12-3/TRBV12-4
clone_size: many
cdr3_aa: CASSLGSTNEKLFF
cdr3_nt: TGTGCCAGCAGTTTAGGGTCAACTAATGAAAAACTGTTTTTT

d_call: NA
j_call: TRBJ1-3
v_call: TRBV7-8
clone_size: NA
cdr3_aa: CASSSLGRASGNTIYF
cdr3_nt: TGTGCCAGCAGCTCCCTAGGACGGGCCTCTGGAAACACCATATATTTT

d_call: NA
j_call: TRBJ1-5
v_call: TRBV20-1
clone_size: NA
cdr3_aa: CSARRSGTSNQPQHF
cdr3_nt: TGCAGTGCTCGCCGTTCAGGGACTAGCAATCAGCCCCAGCATTTT

d_call: NA
j_call: TRBJ1-2
v_call: TRBV12-3/TRBV12-4
clone_size: many
cdr3_aa: CASSLTVYGYTF
cdr3_nt: TGTGCCAGCAGTTTGACGGTCTATGGCTACACCTTC

d_call: NA
j_call: TRBJ1-5
v_call: TRBV27
clone_size: NA
cdr3_aa: CASSEKRDGIPNSNQPQHF
cdr3_nt: TGTGCCAGCAGTGAAAAACGGGACGGGATACCTAATAGCAATCAGCCCCAGCATTTT

d_call: TRBD2
j_call: TRBJ2-5
v_call: TRBV20-1
clone_size: few
cdr3_aa: CSPQRELGETQYF
cdr3_nt: TGCAGTCCTCAGCGGGAGTTGGGAGAGACCCAGTACTTC

d_call: TRBD2
j_call: TRBJ2-7
v_call: TRBV4-2
clone_size: NA
cdr3_aa: CASSQDKLAGPYEQYF
cdr3_nt: TGTGCCAGCAGCCAAGATAAACTAGCGGGACCCTACGAGCAGTACTTC

d_call: NA
j_call: TRBJ2-1
v_call: TRBV12-3/TRBV12-4
clone_size: few
cdr3_aa: CASSRRTFSYNEQFF
cdr3_nt: TGTGCCAGCAGCCGAAGGACATTCTCCTACAATGAGCAGTTCTTC

d_call: TRBD2
j_call: TRBJ2-2
v_call: TRBV7-2
clone_size: NA
cdr3_aa: CASRQGLGGELFF
cdr3_nt: TGTGCCAGCAGACAAGGACTAGGCGGGGAGCTGTTTTTT

d_call: NA
j_call: TRBJ1-1
v_call: TRBV3-1
clone_size: few
cdr3_aa: CASSQAQGLAAFF
cdr3_nt: TGTGCCAGCAGCCAGGCGCAGGGTCTCGCAGCTTTCTTT

d_call: NA
j_call: TRBJ2-7
v_call: TRBV4-3
clone_size: few
cdr3_aa: CASSHAPDYEQYF
cdr3_nt: TGCGCCAGCAGCCACGCCCCAGACTACGAGCAGTACTTC

d_call: NA
j_call: TRBJ1-5
v_call: TRBV10-3
clone_size: NA
cdr3_aa: CAISEIDRRNQPQHF
cdr3_nt: TGTGCCATCAGTGAAATTGACAGACGCAATCAGCCCCAGCATTTT

d_call: TRBD1
j_call: TRBJ2-4
v_call: TRBV25-1
clone_size: few
cdr3_aa: CASSVDRDGNIQYF
cdr3_nt: TGTGCCAGCAGTGTCGACAGGGATGGGAACATTCAGTACTTC

d_call: NA
j_call: TRBJ1-5
v_call: TRBV6-2/TRBV6-3
clone_size: NA
cdr3_aa: CASKLWGDSNQPQHF
cdr3_nt: TGTGCCAGCAAGTTATGGGGGGATAGCAATCAGCCCCAGCATTTT

d_call: NA
j_call: TRBJ2-5
v_call: TRBV29-1
clone_size: NA
cdr3_aa: CSVIRVKETQYF
cdr3_nt: TGCAGCGTGATCAGGGTAAAAGAGACCCAGTACTTC

d_call: TRBD2
j_call: TRBJ2-3
v_call: TRBV11-1
clone_size: NA
cdr3_aa: CASSAPGLAGAHTDTQYF
cdr3_nt: TGTGCCAGCAGCGCCCCGGGACTAGCGGGGGCGCACACAGATACGCAGTATTTT

d_call: TRBD1
j_call: TRBJ1-5
v_call: TRBV7-8
clone_size: few
cdr3_aa: CASSLRDRGVTGNQPQHF
cdr3_nt: TGTGCCAGCAGCCTCCGGGACAGGGGGGTCACGGGCAATCAGCCCCAGCATTTT

d_call: NA
j_call: TRBJ2-3
v_call: TRBV5-1
clone_size: few
cdr3_aa: CASATGVADTQYF
cdr3_nt: TGCGCCAGCGCAACAGGCGTGGCAGATACGCAGTATTTT

d_call: NA
j_call: TRBJ1-5
v_call: TRBV18
clone_size: NA
cdr3_aa: CASSPSRGHQPQHF
cdr3_nt: TGTGCCAGCTCACCAAGCCGGGGGCATCAGCCCCAGCATTTT

d_call: NA
j_call: TRBJ2-1
v_call: TRBV19
clone_size: few
cdr3_aa: CASSTRFQNEQFF
cdr3_nt: TGTGCCAGTAGTACACGTTTCCAGAATGAGCAGTTCTTC